This passage covers 17 T cell receptor beta chains from one sample sequenced in a study of human T cells and chemical hapten exposure. TCRdb called the RACE reads again in MiXCR, with one record for every CDR3 protein. The sample has about 120,000 distinct CDR3 sequences, around 10% seen once. Time point here: patch test 1, 2 weeks after DPC sensitization. Treatment meaning: therapeutic diphenylcyclopropenone sensitization with weekly scalp DPC. This specimen consisted of whole blood, obtained in connection with sensitization to the hapten diphenylcyclopropenone (DPC). All receptors derive from a woman in her forties or fifties with alopecia areata. Some clones in this sample may be carry-over from other donors' samples.

This chain joins TRBV14 and TRBJ2-1, with a weak D call TRBD2 (6 bases). The CDR3 sequence is 15 residues long. V dropped 0 bases and J dropped 8 bases, with 14 bases sitting between them. Germline CDR1 reads SGHDN; CDR2 reads FVKESK. The CDR3 reads CASSQDRGLAHEQFF. CDR3 DNA: TGTGCCAGCAGCCAAGATCGGGGTCTAGCGCATGAGCAGTTCTTC. Full variable domain (remainder filled in from reference TRBV14 and TRBJ2-1): EAGVTQFPSHSVIEKGQTVTLRCDPISGHDNLYWYRRVMGKEIKFLLHFVKESKQDESGMPNNRFLAERTGGTYSTLKVQPAELEDSGVYFCASSQDRGLAHEQFFGPGTRLTVL.

The chain joins TRBV20-1 to TRBJ2-7; 12 nucleotides agree with TRBD1. The trim removed 7 bases at V and 6 bases at J, leaving 7 bases unmatched. The CDR3 runs 13 residues. CDR1 is DFQATT, CDR2 SNEGSKA, per germline (reference sequence). CDR3 region: CSVRDRGLREQYF. The CDR3, as DNA: TGCAGTGTTCGGGACAGGGGGCTTCGCGAGCAGTACTTC.

This chain connects TRBV28 to TRBJ2-7; 9 positions agree with TRBD1. The CDR3 consists of 14 residues. V lost 10 bases and J lost 2; bases outside the gene matches: 9. Per germline, CDR1 MDHEN and CDR2 SYDVKM. The CDR3 nucleotides read TGTGCCATACGATCCGGGACAGGGCCCTACGAGCAGTACTTC. Translating it yields CAIRSGTGPYEQYF.

This clonotype was detected a few times. The V call is TRBV20-1, the J call TRBJ2-7; D is perhaps TRBD2 (6 bases). From germline, CDR1 is DFQATT and CDR2 SNEGSKA (reference sequence). Trimming took off 2 bases at V and 2 bases at J, with 10 bases between the two ends. The CDR3 contains 13 residues. The CDR3 region has the DNA TGCAGTGCTAGAACTAGCCTCACCTACGAGCAGTACTTC. Its translation: CSARTSLTYEQYF.

This clonotype appeared a few times. This chain links TRBV10-3 with TRBJ1-5; no firm D call. The V end was cut by 2 bases, the J end by 1 base, with 12 bases between. This CDR3 is 16 amino acids long. Germline values: CDR1 ENHRY, CDR2 SYGVKD. CDR3 nucleotide sequence: TGTGCCATCAGTGAGGAGGGAATCGCGAGCAATCAGCCCCAGCATTTT. This translates into CAISEEGIASNQPQHF.

The V gene is TRBV10-3, the J gene TRBJ2-7; 8 bases map to TRBD1. This CDR3 region has 12 residues. The V gene's germline CDR1 is ENHRY and CDR2 SYGVKD. J lost 6 bases, V lost 4 bases, and 2 bases had no gene match. The CDR3 sequence: CAISGDRGEQYF. The CDR3 DNA reads as TGTGCCATCAGTGGAGACAGGGGCGAGCAGTACTTC.

This clonotype occurred a few times. In nucleotides, the CDR3 is TGCGCCAGCAGCGACGAGAAGGGAGCAAACACCATATATTTT. Its translation is CASSDEKGANTIYF. The chain employs TRBV5-1 and TRBJ1-3; D remains unclear. CDR1 is SGHRS and CDR2 is YFSETQ in the germline V gene. V gave up 4 bases and J gave up 6 bases, with 14 bases separating them. This CDR3 has 14 residues.

This clonotype was observed a handful of times. J is TRBJ2-3 and V is TRBV6-4, with 10 bases identical to TRBD2. Germline values: CDR1 MRHNA, CDR2 SNTAGT. There are 15 residues in the CDR3. Trimming removed 4 bases from V and 3 bases from J; junction bases left unmatched: 4. The CDR3 loop reads CASSVGAGGTDTQYF. The CDR3 coding sequence is TGTGCCAGCAGTGTTGGAGCGGGGGGGACAGATACGCAGTATTTT.

The sample holds a few counts of this clonotype. The rearrangement links TRBV28 to TRBJ2-3; a weak D match, TRBD2 (6 bases). Per the germline V gene, CDR1 is MDHEN and CDR2 is SYDVKM. Between the trimmed V and J ends, which lost 8 bases and 0 bases, there was a span of 9 bases. The length of the CDR3 is 13 residues. The CDR3 loop reads CASGTSSTDTQYF. The CDR3 bases are TGTGCCAGCGGGACTTCTAGCACAGATACGCAGTATTTT. Full variable domain (outside the CDR3, taken from reference TRBV28 and TRBJ2-3): DVKVTQSSRYLVKRTGEKVFLECVQDMDHENMFWYRQDPGLGLRLIYFSYDVKMKEKGDIPEGYSVSREKKERFSLILESASTNQTSMYLCASGTSSTDTQYFGPGTRLTVL.

The table lists this clonotype with a few counts. This CDR3 is CASSTQSSGDPYEQYF. As DNA, the CDR3 is TGTGCCAGCTCAACCCAATCTAGCGGGGACCCTTACGAGCAGTACTTC. The chain carries TRBV18 and TRBJ2-7, with 9 bases matching TRBD2. Germline CDR1 and CDR2: KGHSH and LQKENI. The CDR3 loop spans 16 amino acids. V shed 5 bases and J 4 bases; nucleotides not matched to a gene: 12.

This clonotype was counted ten times or more. The genes are TRBV18 and TRBJ1-6; D call uncertain. V was trimmed by 2 bases and J by 9 bases, leaving 14 bases between them. Germline-derived CDR1 and CDR2 are KGHSH and LQKENI. This CDR3 has 15 residues. The CDR3 bases are TGTGCCAGCTCACCATATGGGGATTGGGCTTCACCCCTCCACTTT. Translation: CASSPYGDWASPLHF.

In nucleotides, the CDR3 is TGTGCCAGCAGTCGGGGAGGACAGGGTTACGAGCAGTACTTC. Amino acids: CASSRGGQGYEQYF. The chain joins TRBV14 to TRBJ2-7, with TRBD1 matching 8 bases. The trim removed 6 bases at V and 4 bases at J, leaving 8 bases unmatched. This CDR3 region has 14 residues. CDR1 and CDR2 from the germline V gene are SGHDN and FVKESK. Filled out from reference TRBV14 and TRBJ2-7, the complete variable domain reads EAGVTQFPSHSVIEKGQTVTLRCDPISGHDNLYWYRRVMGKEIKFLLHFVKESKQDESGMPNNRFLAERTGGTYSTLKVQPAELEDSGVYFCASSRGGQGYEQYFGPGTRLTVT.

This clonotype was counted between two and nine times. This chain uses TRBV6-4 with TRBJ2-3; 7 bases align to TRBD1. This CDR3 has 13 amino acids. Germline lookup yields CDR1 MRHNA and CDR2 SNTAGT. The ends lost 10 bases at V and 2 bases at J; junction bases unmatched: 6. Here the CDR3 DNA reads TGTGCCACCTGGGACAGAAACACAGATACGCAGTATTTT. Residues: CATWDRNTDTQYF.

The chain recombines TRBV5-1 with TRBJ2-1, with 9 nucleotides matching TRBD1. The germline CDR1 and CDR2 sequences are SGHRS and YFSETQ. The CDR3 contains 17 residues. V lost 4 bases to trimming and J lost 0 bases; unmatched junction nucleotides: 8. The CDR3 DNA reads TGCGCCAGCAGCCCCGGGACAGGGCTTAGCTCCTACAATGAGCAGTTCTTC. Its translation: CASSPGTGLSSYNEQFF.

This clonotype was seen many times. This chain uses TRBV5-1 with TRBJ2-7, with D unclear. This CDR3 is built from 14 residues. V was pared by 5 bases and J by 4 bases, with 16 bases between. CDR1 SGHRS and CDR2 YFSETQ come from the germline V gene. CDR3 DNA: TGCGCCAGCAGTCCCGGGTGGGCCAGTTACGAGCAGTACTTC. Protein sequence: CASSPGWASYEQYF.

This clonotype showed up many times. This chain connects TRBV7-6 to TRBJ1-4; the D gene is possibly TRBD1 (5 bases). V lost 1 base and J 7 bases, leaving 10 bases between the germline ends. This CDR3 comprises 14 residues. Germline CDR1 and CDR2: SGHVS and FNYEAQ. CDR3 DNA: TGTGCCAGCAGCTTAGGTCCGGGGGGTGAAAAACTGTTTTTT. Translated, it gives CASSLGPGGEKLFF.

This clonotype was found many times. The final CDR3 position lacks the conserved phenylalanine or tryptophan, pointing to a likely read error. No DNA is shown, since the ends of the CDR3 on it are uncertain; the CDR3 is the one TCRdb lists. V gene TRBV6-2 or TRBV6-3 combines with J gene TRBJ2-4; the table's TRBD1 call for D was not verified on the DNA. The CDR3 sequence runs 12 residues, both termini included. Germline V gene sequence: CDR1 MNHEY, CDR2 SVGEGT. CDR3 in amino acids: CASSYRQGYPSV.